This TCR beta chain was captured by sequencing in a study of control samples from healthy donors and cancer patients. Per germline, CDR1 SNHLY and CDR2 FYNNEI. The CDR3 consists of 12 residues. The V gene lost 6 bases and the J gene lost 7 bases, with 11 bases spanning the gap. Sequenced by immunoSEQ multiplex PCR; TCRdb stores in-frame clones only, minus some. Of over 10,000 clones in the sample, around 94% were seen once. Specimen: PBMCs. V usage is TRBV2 and J usage is TRBJ2-3; weak D call: TRBD1 (6 bases). The origin of this receptor is an elderly man with lung cancer. For the CDR3, the DNA is TGTGCCAGCAGGACAGGCGCAAATACGCAGTATTTT. It translates to CASRTGANTQYF.